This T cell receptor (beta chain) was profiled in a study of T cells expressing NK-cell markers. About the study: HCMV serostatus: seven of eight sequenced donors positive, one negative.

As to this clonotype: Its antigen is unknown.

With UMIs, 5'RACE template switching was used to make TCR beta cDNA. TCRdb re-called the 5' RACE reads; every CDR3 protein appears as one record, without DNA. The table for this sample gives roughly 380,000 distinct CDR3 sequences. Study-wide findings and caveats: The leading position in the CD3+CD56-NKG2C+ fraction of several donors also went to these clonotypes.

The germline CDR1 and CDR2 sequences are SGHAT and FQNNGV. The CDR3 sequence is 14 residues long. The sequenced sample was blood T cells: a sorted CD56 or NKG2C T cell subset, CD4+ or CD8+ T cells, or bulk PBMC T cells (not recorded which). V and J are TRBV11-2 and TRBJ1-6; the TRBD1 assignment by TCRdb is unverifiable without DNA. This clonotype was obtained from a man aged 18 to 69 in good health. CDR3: CASSLAGRGSPLHF.